One and the same sample provided the 31 T cell receptor beta chains below, sequenced in a study of cytomegalovirus exposure and HLA in healthy donors. Primers: 60 Vbeta forward and 13 Jbeta reverse. Produced via immunoSEQ multiplex PCR; TCRdb's table is partial and in-frame only. This table holds 250,000 to 350,000 clones, 70% to 90% found once. Sample: PBMCs. These receptors all stem from a woman between 18 and 30 years old in good health and CMV-seronegative.

V usage is TRBV14 and J usage is TRBJ2-5, with TRBD2 identical over 9 bases. Germline V gene sequence: CDR1 SGHDN, CDR2 FVKESK. The V gene end was trimmed by 5 bases and the J gene end by 9 bases; junction bases not matched to a gene: 7. The CDR3 loop spans 13 amino acids. The CDR3 loop reads CASSGLARGAQYF. The CDR3 nucleotides read TGTGCCAGCAGCGGACTAGCGCGGGGAGCCCAGTACTTC.

On this clone itself: An end of the junction does not agree with germline; a read error may underlie this. The V gene is TRBV11-2, the J gene TRBJ1-3; no firm D call. Germline assignment: CDR1 SGHAT and CDR2 FQNNGV. The length of the CDR3 is 14 residues. CDR3 residues: CVSSLAGSGNTIYF. The CDR3 region has the DNA TGTGTCAGCAGCTTAGCCGGGTCAGGAAACACCATATATTTT.

As regards this clone: The germline gene is not matched at one end of the junction; a read error may be the cause. This chain connects TRBV7-9 to TRBJ2-7; D unresolved. The CDR3 covers 13 residues. Germline V CDR1 and CDR2: SEHNR, FQNEAQ (reference sequence). As DNA, the CDR3 is TGTTCCAGCAGCTACCTCGGCTCCTACGAGCAGTACTTC. This encodes CSSSYLGSYEQYF.

The chain recombines TRBV7-9 with TRBJ2-5, with TRBD2 matching over 7 bases. The DNA matches TRBJ2-7 better at its end, which makes the J call doubtful. CDR3 length: 15 amino acids. CDR1 SEHNR and CDR2 FQNEAQ come from the germline V gene (reference sequence). The CDR3 reads CASSLGRGFTYEQYF. The CDR3, as DNA: TGTGCCAGCAGCTTAGGGCGGGGGTTCACCTACGAGCAGTACTTC.

The rearrangement links TRBV6-1 to TRBJ1-5, with D perhaps TRBD1 (5 bases). This CDR3 contains 13 residues. Germline V gene sequence: CDR1 MNHNS, CDR2 SASEGT. V was trimmed by 11 bases and J by 4 bases, leaving 15 bases between them. DNA of the CDR3: TGTGCCTCTACTCCGCGGGGGAATCAGCCCCAGCATTTT. It specifies CASTPRGNQPQHF.

The chain uses TRBV5-8 and TRBJ2-3; perhaps TRBD2 as D (6 bases). Per the germline V gene, CDR1 is SGHTS and CDR2 is YDEGEE. V was clipped by 3 bases and J by 2 bases, with 13 bases between them. The CDR3 length is 15 residues. The CDR3 region is CASSSGGLITDTQYF. CDR3 bases: TGTGCCAGCAGCTCGGGCGGACTAATCACAGATACGCAGTATTTT.

The V gene is TRBV27, the J gene TRBJ2-1, with D perhaps matching TRBD2 (5 bases). V lost 7 bases, J lost 10 bases, and 20 bases lay in between. From germline, CDR1 is MNHEY and CDR2 SMNVEV (reference sequence). CDR3 length: 14 amino acids. CDR3 DNA: TGTGCCAGCACCGAATCGTTCGGGATGCGGGAGCAGTTCTTC. It encodes CASTESFGMREQFF.

The V gene is TRBV6-6, the J gene TRBJ2-5; D unresolved. Per the germline V gene, CDR1 is MNHNY and CDR2 is SVGAGI (reference sequence). The CDR3 covers 14 residues. Trimming cost V 2 bases and J 0 bases, with 7 bases left between them. The CDR3: CASSYGPYQETQYF. In DNA form, the CDR3 reads TGTGCCAGCAGTTACGGGCCCTACCAAGAGACCCAGTACTTC.

The V call is TRBV28, the J call TRBJ1-5, with 7 nucleotides matching TRBD1. Germline lookup yields CDR1 MDHEN and CDR2 SYDVKM. Unmatched junction bases numbered 5, after V lost 2 bases and J lost 7 bases. CDR3 size: 14 residues. CDR3 in amino acids: CASSLRGQIQPQHF. DNA of the CDR3: TGTGCCAGCAGTTTACGGGGACAGATCCAGCCCCAGCATTTT.

This chain joins TRBV9 and TRBJ2-6, with D unclear. The CDR3 runs 19 residues. V shed 0 bases and J shed 4 bases, with 20 bases lying between them. Germline CDR1 reads SGDLS; CDR2 reads YYNGEE. CDR3 bases: TGTGCCAGCAGCGTAGTACACAGTGCCGATCCGCGAGGGGCCAACGTCCTGACTTTC. Translating gives CASSVVHSADPRGANVLTF.

CDR3 in amino acids: CASSLVGTSGGLGSYEQYF. CDR3 DNA: TGTGCCAGCAGCTTAGTGGGAACTAGCGGGGGGCTCGGATCCTACGAGCAGTACTTC. The chain combines TRBV7-2 with TRBJ2-7; TRBD2 aligns across 12 bases. CDR3 length: 19 amino acids. Germline lookup yields CDR1 SGHTA and CDR2 FQGNSA. V gave up 1 base and J gave up 1 base; unmatched junction bases: 11.

The rearrangement joins TRBV29-1 to TRBJ2-7; 13 bases agree with TRBD2. CDR1 is SQVTM, CDR2 ANQGSEA, per germline. V gave up 7 bases and J gave up 1 base; unmatched junction bases: 7. The CDR3 extends over 15 amino acids. In nucleotides, the CDR3 is TGCAGCGCGCGCGGACTAGCGGGGGAATCCTACGAGCAGTACTTC. This encodes CSARGLAGESYEQYF.

The chain recombines TRBV2 with TRBJ1-5; 10 nucleotides match TRBD1. Germline CDR1 is SNHLY and CDR2 is FYNNEI. The CDR3 extends over 16 amino acids. Trimming at V came to 3 bases and at J to 1 base, leaving 3 bases not matched to a gene. The CDR3 loop reads CASSDGDRGSNQPQHF. The CDR3 DNA is TGTGCCAGCAGTGATGGGGACAGGGGCAGCAATCAGCCCCAGCATTTT. The variable domain in full, completed from reference TRBV2 and TRBJ1-5, reads EPEVTQTPSHQVTQMGQEVILRCVPISNHLYFYWYRQILGQKVEFLVSFYNNEISEKSEIFDDQFSVERPDGSNFTLKIRSTKLEDSAMYFCASSDGDRGSNQPQHFGDGTRLSIL.

The genes are TRBV29-1 and TRBJ1-1; TRBD1 aligns across 11 bases. This CDR3 comprises 13 residues. Germline values: CDR1 SQVTM, CDR2 ANQGSEA. With V trimmed by 4 bases and J by 5 bases, 3 bases remained unmatched. In DNA form, the CDR3 reads TGCAGCGTTGGTGGGACAGGGGGTACTGAAGCTTTCTTT. It encodes CSVGGTGGTEAFF. Combining the CDR3 with reference TRBV29-1 and TRBJ1-1 gives the whole variable domain SAVISQKPSRDICQRGTSLTIQCQVDSQVTMMFWYRQQPGQSLTLIATANQGSEATYESGFVIDKFPISRPNLTFSTLTVSNMSPEDSSIYLCSVGGTGGTEAFFGQGTRLTVV.

The chain uses TRBV5-1 and TRBJ2-7, with 9 bases identical to TRBD1. The CDR3 is made up of 19 amino acids. Unmatched junction bases numbered 14, after V lost 1 base and J lost 0 bases. CDR1 is SGHRS, CDR2 YFSETQ, per germline. The CDR3 is CASSLSVGTGLLLSYEQYF. The CDR3 DNA reads TGCGCCAGCAGCTTGTCCGTGGGGACAGGGCTTTTACTCTCCTACGAGCAGTACTTC.

V is TRBV10-3 and J is TRBJ2-3; 14 bases are a match to TRBD2. Germline V gene lookup returns CDR1 ENHRY and CDR2 SYGVKD. The V segment lost 6 bases and the J segment 6 bases; nucleotides outside the gene matches: 8. The CDR3 runs 16 residues. CDR3 amino acids: CAIRETSGGASDTQYF. The DNA for the CDR3 is TGTGCCATCAGGGAGACTAGCGGGGGGGCCTCGGATACGCAGTATTTT.

This chain joins TRBV5-6 and TRBJ2-5; TRBD1 agrees at 8 bases. CDR3 length: 15 amino acids. CDR1 is SGHDT and CDR2 is YYEEEE in the germline V gene. V dropped 4 bases and J dropped 0; count of bases not matched to a gene: 5. Here the CDR3 DNA reads TGTGCCAGCAGCCCAGACAGGGGATACCAAGAGACCCAGTACTTC. Translated: CASSPDRGYQETQYF.

The chain couples TRBV28 to TRBJ1-2; the D is unclear. V lost 2 bases to trimming and J lost 4 bases, with 8 bases between them. Germline CDR1 MDHEN, CDR2 SYDVKM. CDR3 length: 13 amino acids. The CDR3 spells CASSLAGIYGYTF. Written as DNA, the CDR3 is TGTGCCAGCAGTTTAGCGGGGATCTATGGCTACACCTTC.

This clone was seen just once. The chain joins TRBV18 to TRBJ1-4; 9 bases are a match to TRBD1. Germline trimming cut 5 bases from V and 3 bases from J; bases unmatched to any gene: 4. Germline values: CDR1 KGHSH, CDR2 LQKENI. The CDR3 has 15 residues. The CDR3 spells CASSKDRGANEKLFF. The CDR3 region has the DNA TGTGCCAGCTCAAAGGACAGGGGAGCTAATGAAAAACTGTTTTTT. Looking up the rest from reference TRBV18 and TRBJ1-4 gives the full variable domain: NAGVMQNPRHLVRRRGQEARLRCSPMKGHSHVYWYRQLPEEGLKFMVYLQKENIIDESGMPKERFSAEFPKEGPSILRIQQVVRGDSAAYFCASSKDRGANEKLFFGSGTQLSVL.

This clone appeared once. DNA for the CDR3: TGTGCCAGCGGTCCGGCAGGGGGTTTCAGGAAAGCTTTCTTT. Residues: CASGPAGGFRKAFF. This rearrangement joins TRBV27 to TRBJ1-1; 7 bases match TRBD1. CDR1 MNHEY and CDR2 SMNVEV come from the germline V gene (reference sequence). The V segment lost 8 bases and the J segment 9 bases; nucleotides outside the gene matches: 15. The CDR3 length is 14 residues.

The chain couples TRBV27 to TRBJ1-5; 7 bases line up with TRBD1. V lost 11 bases to trimming and J lost 2 bases; unmatched junction nucleotides: 9. Germline-derived CDR1 and CDR2 are MNHEY and SMNVEV (reference sequence). The CDR3 has 14 residues. CDR3 DNA: TGTGCCGGTCAGACAGGGTCCGGCAATCAGCCCCAGCATTTT. It encodes CAGQTGSGNQPQHF.

This chain uses TRBV10-3 with TRBJ2-1; 10 nucleotides line up with TRBD1. Germline assignment: CDR1 ENHRY and CDR2 SYGVKD. The CDR3 contains 13 residues. The CDR3 nucleotides read TGTGCTGCCGGACAGGGGGTCTACAATGAGCAGTTCTTC. It yields the protein CAAGQGVYNEQFF.

The genes are TRBV9 and TRBJ1-2; TRBD1 might be the D (6 bases). This CDR3 has 14 residues. V dropped 3 bases and J dropped 5 bases, with 14 bases sitting between them. CDR1 and CDR2 (germline): SGDLS, YYNGEE. In DNA, the CDR3 is TGTGCCAGCAGCGCCCACAGGGATCCTTATGGCTACACCTTC. The encoded protein is CASSAHRDPYGYTF.

The chain links TRBV19 to TRBJ2-1, with 11 bases lining up with TRBD2. J gave up 7 bases and V 5 bases, and 7 bases lay outside the gene matches. Germline V gives CDR1 LNHDA, CDR2 SQIVND (reference sequence). This CDR3 comprises 15 residues. The DNA for the CDR3 is TGTGCCAGTAGTGTGATAGCGGGGGGGAATAATGAGCAGTTCTTC. This gives the protein CASSVIAGGNNEQFF. The variable domain in full, completed from reference TRBV19 and TRBJ2-1, reads DGGITQSPKYLFRKEGQNVTLSCEQNLNHDAMYWYRQDPGQGLRLIYYSQIVNDFQKGDIAEGYSVSREKKESFPLTVTSAQKNPTAFYLCASSVIAGGNNEQFFGPGTRLTVL.

This clone showed up just once. The chain is built from TRBV11-2 and TRBJ1-6; 7 bases agree with TRBD1. The V segment lost 3 bases and the J segment 8 bases; nucleotides outside the gene matches: 4. The germline CDR1 and CDR2 sequences are SGHAT and FQNNGV. The CDR3 is made up of 14 amino acids. CDR3 nucleotides: TGTGCCAGCAGCTTTTGGACAGGTTATTCACCCCTCCACTTT. Translating it yields CASSFWTGYSPLHF.

The chain links TRBV10-2 to TRBJ2-7; D gene ambiguous. The CDR3 spans 13 residues. The V gene's germline CDR1 is WSHSY and CDR2 SAAADI. Trimming took 4 bases from V and 2 from J, leaving 9 bases between them. This CDR3 reads CASSGSVAYEQYF. For the CDR3, the DNA is TGCGCCAGCAGTGGTTCAGTTGCCTACGAGCAGTACTTC.

This clone was counted a single time. The V and J genes are TRBV30 and TRBJ2-7; possibly TRBD2 for D (6 bases). The CDR3 is 11 amino acids. Trimming removed 0 bases at V and 6 bases at J, with 6 bases between. In germline, CDR1 is GTSNPN, CDR2 SVGIG (reference sequence). CDR3 bases: TGTGCCTGGAGTGTACTAGCCGAGCAGTACTTC. Encoded protein: CAWSVLAEQYF. Drawing the rest from reference TRBV30 and TRBJ2-7, the complete variable domain is SQTIHQWPATLVQPVGSPLSLECTVEGTSNPNLYWYRQAAGRGLQLLFYSVGIGQISSEVPQNLSASRPQDRQFILSSKKLLLSDSGFYLCAWSVLAEQYFGPGTRLTVT.

The V and J genes are TRBV19 and TRBJ2-7; 11 bases match TRBD1. The CDR3 spans 14 residues. In germline, CDR1 is LNHDA, CDR2 SQIVND (reference sequence). J was trimmed by 5 bases and V by 7 bases; bases with no gene match: 7. This chain's CDR3 is CASKGQGASDEQYF. CDR3 in DNA: TGTGCCAGTAAAGGACAGGGGGCATCGGACGAGCAGTACTTC.

The CDR3 DNA follows: TGTGCCAGCAGCCTGGGACAGGGTGGGGAGACCCAGTACTTC. It translates to CASSLGQGGETQYF. The genes are TRBV6-6 and TRBJ2-5; TRBD1 matches 9 bases. Germline V CDR1 and CDR2: MNHNY, SVGAGI (reference sequence). The ends lost 6 bases at V and 5 bases at J; junction bases unmatched: 7. The CDR3 loop spans 14 amino acids.

This clone was observed a handful of times. This chain links TRBV27 with TRBJ2-1, with a weak D call TRBD2 (6 bases). The CDR3 loop spans 16 amino acids. Per germline, CDR1 MNHEY and CDR2 SMNVEV (reference sequence). Trimming pared 3 bases from V and 3 bases from J, leaving 15 bases between. This CDR3 is CASSFERAQHYNEQFF. The CDR3 DNA follows: TGTGCCAGCAGTTTTGAGCGGGCGCAACACTACAATGAGCAGTTCTTC.

The chain is built from TRBV6-8 and TRBJ1-1; D not certain. Germline V gene sequence: CDR1 MNHGY, CDR2 SAAAGT. V lost 9 bases to trimming and J lost 9 bases, with 11 bases between them. CDR3 length: 10 residues. The CDR3 reads CASNTAQAFF. CDR3 nucleotides: TGTGCCAGTAATACAGCCCAAGCTTTCTTT.